The 12 T cell receptor beta chains reported below all come from one sample, sequenced in a study of blood T cell repertoires in COVID-19. The assay was immunoSEQ multiplex PCR, and TCRdb's table has in-frame clones only and misses some. The profile shows over 75,000 clones, around nine tenths of them singletons. Sequencing was done on a sample of peripheral blood. These receptors all stem from a woman aged 80 or over with acute or convalescent COVID-19.

The rearrangement links TRBV5-1 to TRBJ1-1; 10 positions match TRBD1. The CDR3 sequence is 16 residues long. Trimming removed 4 bases from V and 1 base from J; junction bases left unmatched: 7. Germline assignment: CDR1 SGHRS and CDR2 YFSETQ. Here the CDR3 reads CASSPDRGRRNTEAFF. Here the CDR3 DNA reads TGCGCCAGCAGCCCCGACAGGGGGCGGAGGAACACTGAAGCTTTCTTT.

The chain is built from TRBV6-1 and TRBJ1-2, with D uncertain. This CDR3 is built from 13 residues. Between the trimmed V and J ends, which lost 0 bases and 3 bases, there was a span of 5 bases. CDR1 is MNHNS and CDR2 is SASEGT in the germline V gene. The CDR3 loop reads CASSEAADYGYTF. CDR3 coding DNA: TGTGCCAGCAGTGAAGCAGCGGACTATGGCTACACCTTC.

This chain uses TRBV9 with TRBJ1-3; D may be TRBD1 (5 bases). The CDR3 has 14 amino acids. V lost 9 bases to trimming and J lost 0 bases, with 13 bases between them. Germline lookup yields CDR1 SGDLS and CDR2 YYNGEE. Here the CDR3 reads CATKDDSSGNTIYF. The CDR3 DNA reads as TGTGCCACTAAAGATGACAGCTCTGGAAACACCATATATTTT.

The chain has TRBV19 and TRBJ2-1; 10 nucleotides agree with TRBD2. The CDR3 sequence is 14 residues long. Trimming took 8 bases from V and 8 from J; bases not matched to a gene: 9. Per germline, CDR1 LNHDA and CDR2 SQIVND (reference sequence). The chain's CDR3 is CASAPSGRRHEQFF. CDR3 coding DNA: TGTGCCAGTGCCCCTAGCGGGAGAAGGCATGAGCAGTTCTTC.

This clone was counted between two and nine times. DNA of the CDR3: TGTGCCAGCAGCTTAACAGGGGCCGCAGATACGCAGTATTTT. Its protein is CASSLTGAADTQYF. The V and J genes are TRBV7-3 and TRBJ2-3; D is perhaps TRBD1 (5 bases). Per the germline V gene, CDR1 is SGHTA and CDR2 is FQGTGA. The CDR3 sequence is 14 residues long. V gave up 0 bases and J gave up 4 bases, with 8 bases separating them.

The J gene is TRBJ1-1, the V gene TRBV15; D is possibly TRBD1 (6 bases). The CDR3 sequence is 12 residues long. V gave up 7 bases and J gave up 4 bases, with 10 bases separating them. Looked up from germline, CDR1 is LNHNV and CDR2 is YYDKDF (reference sequence). The CDR3 nucleotides are TGTGCCACCAACGGGGGGCGCACTGAAGCTTTCTTT. Protein product: CATNGGRTEAFF.

V and J are TRBV27 and TRBJ2-5, with TRBD1 matching over 9 bases. The CDR3 spans 13 residues. Germline trimming cut 6 bases from V and 5 bases from J; bases unmatched to any gene: 4. Germline values: CDR1 MNHEY, CDR2 SMNVEV (reference sequence). The CDR3 sequence: CASRRDRVETQYF. Written as DNA, the CDR3 is TGTGCCAGCAGAAGGGACAGGGTGGAGACCCAGTACTTC.

The rearrangement joins TRBV6-5 to TRBJ1-1; D not certain. The length of the CDR3 is 13 residues. V was pared by 4 bases and J by 12 bases, with 18 bases between. Germline loops: CDR1 MNHEY, CDR2 SVGAGI. In nucleotides, the CDR3 is TGTGCCAGCAGTTCCGGCGGGAAGATCAATACTTTCTTT. Translating it yields CASSSGGKINTFF.

The rearrangement joins TRBV10-3 to TRBJ1-3, with a tentative D call TRBD1 (6 bases). Trimming took 6 bases from V and 1 from J, leaving 7 bases between them. This CDR3 contains 13 residues. CDR1 is ENHRY and CDR2 is SYGVKD in the germline V gene. The DNA for the CDR3 is TGTGCCATCAGGGACAGTTCTGGAAACACCATATATTTT. It specifies CAIRDSSGNTIYF.

CDR3 in DNA: TGTGCCAGCAGTCACCCGTCGGCCCTAGCTATTAGCTATGGCTACACCTTC. Amino acid sequence: CASSHPSALAISYGYTF. V is TRBV5-4 and J is TRBJ1-2, with D unclear. V gave up 5 bases and J gave up 4 bases, with 24 bases separating them. The CDR3 extends over 17 amino acids. Germline-derived CDR1 and CDR2 are SGHNT and YYREEE (reference sequence).

V and J are TRBV28 and TRBJ1-5; no definite D call. V shed 6 bases and J shed 0 bases, with 12 bases lying between them. From germline, CDR1 is MDHEN and CDR2 SYDVKM. This CDR3 is 15 amino acids long. For the CDR3, the DNA is TGTGCCAGCAGGAGAGGAGAATATAGCAATCAGCCCCAGCATTTT. This sequence encodes CASRRGEYSNQPQHF.

V is TRBV19 and J is TRBJ2-2; TRBD1 aligns across 7 bases. Germline CDR1 LNHDA, CDR2 SQIVND (reference sequence). Unmatched junction bases numbered 14, after V lost 9 bases and J lost 4 bases. This CDR3 is 16 amino acids long. CDR3 sequence: CASKDQRRGSTGELFF. CDR3 DNA: TGTGCCAGCAAAGACCAACGCAGGGGGAGCACCGGGGAGCTGTTTTTT.